One and the same sample provided the 19 T cell receptor beta chains below, sequenced in a study of molecular identifiers for immune sequencing clone quantification. TCRdb ran MiXCR on the PCR reads and lists one entry per CDR3 protein. The repertoire holds some 100,000 distinct CDR3 sequences, with 35% to 40% as singletons. What was sequenced was naive CD8+ T cells from blood, with Jurkat cell RNA spiked in. Noted subset: FACS-sorted CD8+CD4-CCR7+CD45RA+ naive T cells. The source of these receptors is a human donor in good health. Some libraries in this study had Jurkat cell RNA spiked in.

The chain carries TRBV3-1 and TRBJ2-7; unclear D gene. The CDR3 extends over 13 amino acids. Germline V gene data show CDR1 as LGHDT and CDR2 as YNNKEL (reference sequence). V was pared by 7 bases and J by 3 bases, with 13 bases between. The CDR3 DNA reads as TGTGCCAGCAACCCCGGGCCAGGCTACGAGCAGTACTTC. Its protein is CASNPGPGYEQYF.

The CDR3: CASSVSGGSFGANVLTF. Written as DNA, the CDR3 is TGTGCCAGCAGCGTAAGTGGCGGGAGCTTTGGGGCCAACGTCCTGACTTTC. The V gene is TRBV9, the J gene TRBJ2-6; 7 nucleotides align to TRBD2. CDR1 is SGDLS, CDR2 YYNGEE, per germline. This CDR3 has 17 amino acids. With V trimmed by 1 base and J by 3 bases, 7 bases remained unmatched.

Here the CDR3 DNA reads TGTGCTATGCCTGAGAGGTTCGAGCTAGCGGAGCTCAATGAGCAGTTCTTC. It yields the protein CAMPERFELAELNEQFF. V gene TRBV7-3 combines with J gene TRBJ2-1, with 7 bases lining up with TRBD2. This CDR3 has 17 amino acids. CDR1 is SGHTA and CDR2 is FQGTGA in the germline V gene.

Only a few counts were recorded for this clonotype. This sequence joins TRBV11-2 and TRBJ2-5; TRBD1 matches 12 bases. From germline, CDR1 is SGHAT and CDR2 FQNNGV. The length of the CDR3 is 17 residues. The junction had 9 bases not matched to a gene; V was cut back by 3 bases and J by 4 bases. The CDR3, as DNA: TGTGCCAGCAGCTTCCGCCACCGGGACAGGGGGCGAGAGACCCAGTACTTC. Residues: CASSFRHRDRGRETQYF.

Comments on this clonotype: Just one base apart from a much larger clone, this may be a read error. This is likely a read error, given that the CDR3 carries no conserved phenylalanine or tryptophan at its end. The chain combines TRBV19 with TRBJ2-3; 10 nucleotides line up with TRBD1. Germline loops: CDR1 LNHDA, CDR2 SQIVND (reference sequence). V lost 1 base and J lost 4; bases outside the gene matches: 2. This CDR3 comprises 15 residues. CDR3 sequence reads: CASSIAGTGADTQYL. CDR3 sequence (DNA): TGTGCCAGTAGTATAGCCGGGACAGGGGCAGATACGCAGTATCTT.

Remarks on this clonotype: A much larger clone is a single base away; this may be a read error. The chain links TRBV29-1 to TRBJ2-2, with D perhaps TRBD2 (5 bases). The CDR3 consists of 13 residues. The germline V gene has CDR1 SQVTM and CDR2 ANQGSEA. CDR3: CSATRENTGELYF. The CDR3 nucleotides are TGCAGCGCAACCCGAGAGAACACCGGGGAGCTGTATTTT.

Comments on this clonotype: No conserved phenylalanine or tryptophan ends this CDR3, so it is likely a read error. V is TRBV27 and J is TRBJ2-2; D perhaps matches TRBD1 (5 bases). Per germline, CDR1 MNHEY and CDR2 SMNVEV (reference sequence). Trimming took off 6 bases at V and 5 bases at J, with 13 bases between the two ends. The CDR3 sequence is 14 residues long. The DNA for the CDR3 is TGTGCCAGCAGCTCAGGGTTTTCGACCGGGGAGCTGTTTTAT. Protein sequence: CASSSGFSTGELFY.

This clonotype was observed a few times. The chain uses TRBV29-1 and TRBJ2-5, with D maybe TRBD2 (6 bases). There are 11 residues in the CDR3. CDR1 and CDR2 from the germline V gene are SQVTM and ANQGSEA. Trimming pared 3 bases from V and 7 bases from J, leaving 9 bases between. The CDR3 loop is CSVESGGTQYF. CDR3 DNA sequence: TGCAGCGTTGAGTCCGGGGGGACCCAGTACTTC.

This clonotype was detected many times. The genes are TRBV28 and TRBJ1-1, with D tentatively TRBD1 (6 bases). Germline V lookup: CDR1 MDHEN, CDR2 SYDVKM. Between the trimmed V and J ends, which lost 5 bases and 0 bases, there was a span of 13 bases. CDR3 length: 15 amino acids. In nucleotides, the CDR3 is TGTGCCAGCAGTGTACCTAGACAGGTGAACACTGAAGCTTTCTTT. This gives the protein CASSVPRQVNTEAFF. Filled out from reference TRBV28 and TRBJ1-1, the complete variable domain reads DVKVTQSSRYLVKRTGEKVFLECVQDMDHENMFWYRQDPGLGLRLIYFSYDVKMKEKGDIPEGYSVSREKKERFSLILESASTNQTSMYLCASSVPRQVNTEAFFGQGTRLTVV.

Concerning this clonotype itself: The CDR3 does not close with the conserved phenylalanine or tryptophan, likely indicating a read error. The J gene is TRBJ2-3, the V gene TRBV6-6; 7 bases fit TRBD1. The CDR3 loop spans 14 amino acids. Germline trimming cut 5 bases from V and 6 bases from J; bases unmatched to any gene: 8. Germline CDR1 reads MNHNY; CDR2 reads SVGAGI (reference sequence). In DNA form, the CDR3 reads TGTGCCAGCAGTAAGGGGGCCCGGCCGGATACGCAGTATCTT. This translates into CASSKGARPDTQYL.

This chain links TRBV2 with TRBJ2-3; 7 bases fit TRBD2. Per germline, CDR1 SNHLY and CDR2 FYNNEI. With V trimmed by 4 bases and J by 1 base, 11 bases remained unmatched. The CDR3 spans 17 residues. CDR3 loop: CASSAGLTRAGTDTQYF. The CDR3 DNA is TGTGCCAGCAGTGCGGGACTAACTCGCGCGGGCACAGATACGCAGTATTTT.

This clonotype was counted at least ten times. The CDR3, as DNA: TGTGCCAGCAGCGTCGGCGGTGGTGAAACTAATGAAAAACTGTTTTTT. Protein sequence: CASSVGGGETNEKLFF. The V gene is TRBV9, the J gene TRBJ1-4; no reliable D call. Germline CDR1 reads SGDLS; CDR2 reads YYNGEE. This CDR3 spans 16 amino acids. V dropped 2 bases and J dropped 1 base, with 12 bases sitting between them.

This clonotype was observed a few times. A much larger clone lies a single base off, so this may be a read error. The V and J genes are TRBV7-9 and TRBJ1-5; perhaps TRBD1 as D (5 bases). Looked up from germline, CDR1 is SEHNR and CDR2 is FQNEAQ (reference sequence). The CDR3 totals 12 residues. CDR3 in DNA: TGTGCCGGCAGGGCCCACAATCAGCCCCAGCATTTT. Protein sequence: CAGRAHNQPQHF.

This clonotype has at least ten counts. The chain joins TRBV5-1 to TRBJ2-3; D not certain. V lost 2 bases, J lost 4 bases, and 14 bases lay in between. The CDR3 sequence is 15 residues long. CDR1 SGHRS and CDR2 YFSETQ come from the germline V gene. The CDR3, as DNA: TGCGCCAGCAGCTTTTGGTCTAGGAGCGCAGATACGCAGTATTTT. Translating gives CASSFWSRSADTQYF.

The chain combines TRBV25-1 with TRBJ1-1; TRBD1 might be the D (6 bases). V was shortened by 1 base and J by 2 bases, with 14 bases between the two germline ends. This CDR3 has 16 amino acids. Germline CDR1 reads MGHDK; CDR2 reads SYGVNS. Here the CDR3 DNA reads TGTGCCAGCAGTGAATTGGGCAGGGGAAGTAACACTGAAGCTTTCTTT. Translating gives CASSELGRGSNTEAFF. The complete variable domain, with remaining parts taken from reference TRBV25-1 and TRBJ1-1, reads EADIYQTPRYLVIGTGKKITLECSQTMGHDKMYWYQQDPGMELHLIHYSYGVNSTEKGDLSSESTVSRIRTEHFPLTLESARPSHTSQYLCASSELGRGSNTEAFFGQGTRLTVV.

This clonotype was recorded only once. A much more abundant neighbour one base away suggests this may be a read error. This sequence joins TRBV6-1 and TRBJ2-7; tentatively, D is TRBD2 (5 bases). V was shortened by 4 bases and J by 4 bases, with 17 bases between the two germline ends. CDR1 MNHNS and CDR2 SASEGT come from the germline V gene. CDR3 size: 15 residues. CDR3 nucleotides: TGTGCCAGCAGTGGGTTTCTAGGCCGGGGATACGAGCAGTACTTC. Its protein product is CASSGFLGRGYEQYF.

As for this clonotype: One end of the junction fails to match germline, which may point to a read error. V gene TRBV14 combines with J gene TRBJ1-6; D uncertain. The CDR3 spans 12 residues. The germline CDR1 and CDR2 sequences are SGHDN and FVKESK. The CDR3 nucleotides are TGTGCCGGCAGCCAAGAGATCCAACCCCTCCACTTT. This gives the protein CAGSQEIQPLHF.

The chain couples TRBV12-3 or TRBV12-4 to TRBJ1-1; D unclear. Trimming pared 7 bases from V and 1 base from J, leaving 16 bases between. The CDR3 extends over 15 amino acids. CDR3 region: CASTDPRRSNTEAFF. CDR3 nucleotides: TGTGCCAGCACCGATCCCCGACGGTCGAACACTGAAGCTTTCTTT.

This clonotype was found many times. The V call is TRBV14, the J call TRBJ2-7; 9 bases line up with TRBD2. The V gene's germline CDR1 is SGHDN and CDR2 FVKESK. Trimming cost V 4 bases and J 3 bases; bases outside gene matches: 4. The CDR3 totals 14 residues. In DNA, the CDR3 is TGTGCCAGCAGCCCTTTTAGCGGGAGCTACGAGCAGTACTTC. Its protein is CASSPFSGSYEQYF.